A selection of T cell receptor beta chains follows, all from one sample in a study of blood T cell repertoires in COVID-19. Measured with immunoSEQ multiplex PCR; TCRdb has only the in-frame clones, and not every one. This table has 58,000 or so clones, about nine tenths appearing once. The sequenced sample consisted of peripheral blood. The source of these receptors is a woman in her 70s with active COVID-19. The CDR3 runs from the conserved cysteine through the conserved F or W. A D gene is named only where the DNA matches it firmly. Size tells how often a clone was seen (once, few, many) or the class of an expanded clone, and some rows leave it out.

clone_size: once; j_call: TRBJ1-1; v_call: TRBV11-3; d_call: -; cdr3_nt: TGTGCCAGCAGCGTATCCGGACAGATGAACACTGAAGCTTTCTTT; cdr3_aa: CASSVSGQMNTEAFF
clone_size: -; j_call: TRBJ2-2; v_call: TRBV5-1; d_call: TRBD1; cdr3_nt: TGCGCCAGCAGCTTGGTCACAGGGGGCGCAACCGGGGAGCTGTTTTTT; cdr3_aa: CASSLVTGGATGELFF
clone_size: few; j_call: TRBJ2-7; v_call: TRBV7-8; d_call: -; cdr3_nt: TGTGCCAGCAGCTTAGTAACGGGGAACTACGAGCAGTACTTC; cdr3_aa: CASSLVTGNYEQYF
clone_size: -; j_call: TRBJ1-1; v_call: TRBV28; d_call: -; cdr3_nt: TGTGCCAGCCGCAATCGACCCTGGACAGTCAGAAACACTGAAGCTTTCTTT; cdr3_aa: CASRNRPWTVRNTEAFF
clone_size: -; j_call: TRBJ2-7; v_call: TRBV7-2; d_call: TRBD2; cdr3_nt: TGTGCCAGCAGCTTAGACCTAGCGGGAGGAAGCGAGCAGTACTTC; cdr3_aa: CASSLDLAGGSEQYF
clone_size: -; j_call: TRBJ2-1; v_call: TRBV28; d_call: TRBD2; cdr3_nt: TGTGCCAGCACTAGACTAGCCAATGAGCAGTTCTTC; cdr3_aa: CASTRLANEQFF
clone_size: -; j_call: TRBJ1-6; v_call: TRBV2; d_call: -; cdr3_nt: TGTGCCAGCATCAGGCCATCGGATTCACCCCTCCACTTT; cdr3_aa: CASIRPSDSPLHF
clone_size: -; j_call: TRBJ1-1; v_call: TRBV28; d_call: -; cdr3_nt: TGTGCCAGCACCCCGGGAGGGCGTAACACTGAAGCTTTCTTT; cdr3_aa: CASTPGGRNTEAFF
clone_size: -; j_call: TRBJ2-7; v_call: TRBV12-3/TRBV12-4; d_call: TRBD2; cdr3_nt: TGTGCCAGCCGACTAGCGGGAGGGGGCGAGCAGTACTTC; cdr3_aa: CASRLAGGGEQYF
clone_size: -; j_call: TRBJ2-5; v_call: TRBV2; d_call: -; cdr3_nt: TGTGCCAGCGTGAGGGTAGGCCCAGAGACCCAGTACTTC; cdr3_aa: CASVRVGPETQYF
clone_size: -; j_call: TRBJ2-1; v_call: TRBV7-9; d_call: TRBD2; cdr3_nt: TGTGCCAGCAGCGCGGGGACTAGCGGTTTCCTAGGGAATGAGCAGTTCTTC; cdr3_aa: CASSAGTSGFLGNEQFF
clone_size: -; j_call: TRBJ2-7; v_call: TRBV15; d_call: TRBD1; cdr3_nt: TGTGCCACCAGCAGAGACGGCGGACAGGGCTACGAGCAGTACTTC; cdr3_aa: CATSRDGGQGYEQYF
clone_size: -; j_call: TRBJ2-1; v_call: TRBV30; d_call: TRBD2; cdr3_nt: TGTGCCTGGAGTCCGAACCAGGGACTAGCGGACACCTACAATGAGCAGTTCTTC; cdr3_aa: CAWSPNQGLADTYNEQFF
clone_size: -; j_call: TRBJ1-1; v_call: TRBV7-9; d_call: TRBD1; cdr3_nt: TGTGCCAGCAGGACGGGACAGGGAAGCACTGAAGCTTTCTTT; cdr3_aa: CASRTGQGSTEAFF
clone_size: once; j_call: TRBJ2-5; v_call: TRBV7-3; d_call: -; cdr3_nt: TGTGCCAGCAGCTTAGGATCCGGAGGGCGGGAGACCCAGTACTTC; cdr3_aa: CASSLGSGGRETQYF
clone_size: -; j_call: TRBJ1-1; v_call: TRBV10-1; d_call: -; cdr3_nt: TGCGCCAGCAGTGACTCCAACGGAGGGAGCACTGAAGCTTTCTTT; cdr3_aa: CASSDSNGGSTEAFF
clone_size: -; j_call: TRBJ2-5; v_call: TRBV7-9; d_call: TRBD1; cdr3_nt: TGTGCCAGCAGAGGGACAGGGGTAGAGACCCAGTACTTC; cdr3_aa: CASRGTGVETQYF
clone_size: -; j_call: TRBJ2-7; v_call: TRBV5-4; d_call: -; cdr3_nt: TGTGCCAGCAGCTTGCAGGGGTCGACCTACGAGCAGTACTTC; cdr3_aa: CASSLQGSTYEQYF
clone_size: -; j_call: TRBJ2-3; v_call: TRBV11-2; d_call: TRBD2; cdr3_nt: TGTGCCAGCAGCGCCCGACTAGCGGGAGACCTCACAGATACGCAGTATTTT; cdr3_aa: CASSARLAGDLTDTQYF
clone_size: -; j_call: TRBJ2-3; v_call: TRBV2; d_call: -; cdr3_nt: TGTGCCAGCAGAAGCGTGGCTACGCAGTATTTT; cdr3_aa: CASRSVATQYF
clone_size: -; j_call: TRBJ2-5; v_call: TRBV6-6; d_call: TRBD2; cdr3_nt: TGTGCCAGCAGTGACGGGACTAGCGGGAGTGAGACCCAGTACTTC; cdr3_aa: CASSDGTSGSETQYF
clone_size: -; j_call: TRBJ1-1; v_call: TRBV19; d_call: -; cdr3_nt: TGTGCCAGTAGTTGGCTCCAAAAGAACACTGAAGCTTTCTTT; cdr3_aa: CASSWLQKNTEAFF
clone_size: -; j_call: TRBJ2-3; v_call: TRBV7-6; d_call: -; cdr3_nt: TGTGCCAGCAGCTTATCTGTTACAGATACGCAGTATTTT; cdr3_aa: CASSLSVTDTQYF
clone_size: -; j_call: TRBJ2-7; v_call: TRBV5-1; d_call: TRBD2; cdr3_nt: TGCGCCAGCAACTTTGGCGGGAGTGGCTACGAGCAGTACTTC; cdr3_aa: CASNFGGSGYEQYF
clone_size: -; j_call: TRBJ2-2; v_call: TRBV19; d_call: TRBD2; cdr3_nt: TGTGCCAGTAGGGCCGGAAGCGGGAGGTCCGGGGAGCTGTTTTTT; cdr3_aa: CASRAGSGRSGELFF
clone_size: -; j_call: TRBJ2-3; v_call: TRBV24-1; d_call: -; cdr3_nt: TGTGCCACCAGTGATTTATCCACTAGGGCAGATACGCAGTATTTT; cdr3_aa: CATSDLSTRADTQYF
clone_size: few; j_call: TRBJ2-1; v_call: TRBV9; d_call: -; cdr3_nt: TGTGCCAGCAGCGTAGAAGTAGCGGCCTTCAATGAGCAGTTCTTC; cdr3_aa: CASSVEVAAFNEQFF
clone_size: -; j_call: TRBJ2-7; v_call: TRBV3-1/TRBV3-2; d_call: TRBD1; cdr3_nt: TGTGCCAGCAGCCGCGCCCGGACAGGGGACCCCTACGAGCAGTACTTC; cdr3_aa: CASSRARTGDPYEQYF
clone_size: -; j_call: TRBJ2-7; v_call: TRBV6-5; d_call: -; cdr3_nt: TGTGCCAGCCTAGCGTACGAGCAGTACTTC; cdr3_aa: CASLAYEQYF
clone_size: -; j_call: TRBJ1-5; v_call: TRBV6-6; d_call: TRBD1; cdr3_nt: TGTGCCAGTGCCCCGACAGGGGAAGGCAATCAGCCCCAGCATTTT; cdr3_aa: CASAPTGEGNQPQHF
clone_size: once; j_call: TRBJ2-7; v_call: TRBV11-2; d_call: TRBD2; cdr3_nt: TGTGCCAGCAGCTCGCCCGTAGCGGGAGCCTACGAGCAGTACTTC; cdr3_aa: CASSSPVAGAYEQYF
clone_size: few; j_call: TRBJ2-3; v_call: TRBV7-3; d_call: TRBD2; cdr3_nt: TGTGCCAGCAGCTTCTTGTCGGGGGGTACAGATACGCAGTATTTT; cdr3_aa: CASSFLSGGTDTQYF
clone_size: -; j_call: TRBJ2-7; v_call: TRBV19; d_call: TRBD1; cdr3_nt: TGTGCCAGTAGTAAACCGGGACAGGGACTCTACGAGCAGTACTTC; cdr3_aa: CASSKPGQGLYEQYF
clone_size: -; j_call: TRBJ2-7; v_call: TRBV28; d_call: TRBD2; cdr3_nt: TGTGCCAGCAGTTCGGGACTAATTGACTACGAGCAGTACTTC; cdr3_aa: CASSSGLIDYEQYF
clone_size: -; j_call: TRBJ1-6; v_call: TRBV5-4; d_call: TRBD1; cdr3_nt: TGTGCCAGCAGCTACGACAGGGCGAGCTCCTATAATTCACCCCTCCACTTT; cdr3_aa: CASSYDRASSYNSPLHF
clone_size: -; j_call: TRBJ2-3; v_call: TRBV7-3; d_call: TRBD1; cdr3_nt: TGTGCCAGCAGCTCCCGACAGGGGGTTGACGCAGATACGCAGTATTTT; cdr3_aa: CASSSRQGVDADTQYF
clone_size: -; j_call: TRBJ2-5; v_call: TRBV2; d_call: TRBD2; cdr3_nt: TGTGCCAGCAGTGTTGCCCACAGCGGGAGGGCCAGTCTCCTAAGGGAGACCCAGTACTTC; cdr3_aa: CASSVAHSGRASLLRETQYF
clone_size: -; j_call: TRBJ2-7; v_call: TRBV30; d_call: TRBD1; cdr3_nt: TGTGCCTGGAATCTCGGACAGGCATACTCCTACGAGCAGTACTTC; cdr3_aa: CAWNLGQAYSYEQYF
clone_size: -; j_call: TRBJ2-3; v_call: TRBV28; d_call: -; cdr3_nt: TGTGCCAGCAGTAAAGAGATTAGCACAGATACGCAGTATTTT; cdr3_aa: CASSKEISTDTQYF
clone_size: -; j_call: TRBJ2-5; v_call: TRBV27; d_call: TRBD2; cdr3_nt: TGTGCCAGCAGACTAGCGGGAGGTGGTGAGACCCAGTACTTC; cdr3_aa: CASRLAGGGETQYF
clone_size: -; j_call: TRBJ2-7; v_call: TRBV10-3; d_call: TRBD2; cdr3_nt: TGTGCCATCAGTGAGTCTAGCGGGAGTTTCAACGAGCAGTACTTC; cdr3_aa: CAISESSGSFNEQYF
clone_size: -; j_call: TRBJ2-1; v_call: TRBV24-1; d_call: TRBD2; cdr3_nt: TGTGCCACCAGTGAGTGGACTAGCGGGAGCCCTAACAATGAGCAGTTCTTC; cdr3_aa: CATSEWTSGSPNNEQFF
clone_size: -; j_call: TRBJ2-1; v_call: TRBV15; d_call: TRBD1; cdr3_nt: TGTGCCACCAGCAGAGATAAGGGGGCGACTGGTTACAATGAGCAGTTCTTC; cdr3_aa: CATSRDKGATGYNEQFF
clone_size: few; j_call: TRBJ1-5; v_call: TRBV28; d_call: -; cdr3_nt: TGTGCCAGCAGTCCTACAGGGTTTCCGACCAACAATCAGCCCCAGCATTTT; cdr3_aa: CASSPTGFPTNNQPQHF
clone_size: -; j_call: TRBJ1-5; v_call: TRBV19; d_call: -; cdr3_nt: TGTGCCAGTAGCTTAGGGACTCCGGGCAGCAATCAGCCCCAGCATTTT; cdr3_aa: CASSLGTPGSNQPQHF
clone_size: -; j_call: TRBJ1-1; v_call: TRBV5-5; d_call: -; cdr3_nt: TGTGCTAGCTCCCCCCTTCGTGGAGGGAACACTGAAGCTTTCTTT; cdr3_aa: CASSPLRGGNTEAFF
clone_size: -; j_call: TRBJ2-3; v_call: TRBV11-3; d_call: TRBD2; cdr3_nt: TGTGCCAGCAGCCCTGGGACTAGCGGGCGCACAGATACGCAGTATTTT; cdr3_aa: CASSPGTSGRTDTQYF
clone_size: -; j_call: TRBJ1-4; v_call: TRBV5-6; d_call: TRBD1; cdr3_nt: TGTGCCAGCAGCTCGACCGGGACAGGGAAGTTTCGGGAAAAACTGTTTTTT; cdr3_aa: CASSSTGTGKFREKLFF
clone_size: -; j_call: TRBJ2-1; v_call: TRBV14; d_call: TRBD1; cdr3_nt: TGTGCCAGCAGCCAAGTCCCGGGACAGGGGTATGAGCAGTTCTTC; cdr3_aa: CASSQVPGQGYEQFF
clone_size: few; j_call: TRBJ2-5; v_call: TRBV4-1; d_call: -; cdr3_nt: TGCGCCAGCAGCCAAGATAATCGACTAGTGGAGACCCAGTACTTC; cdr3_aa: CASSQDNRLVETQYF
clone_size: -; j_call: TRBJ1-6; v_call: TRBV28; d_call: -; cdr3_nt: TGTGCCAGCAGGGGGGGGACCTATAATTCACCCCTCCACTTT; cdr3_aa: CASRGGTYNSPLHF
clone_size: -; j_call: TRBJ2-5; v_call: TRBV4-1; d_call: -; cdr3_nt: TGCGCCAGCAGCCAAGATCCGGCAGGCCCCCAAGAGACCCAGTACTTC; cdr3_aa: CASSQDPAGPQETQYF
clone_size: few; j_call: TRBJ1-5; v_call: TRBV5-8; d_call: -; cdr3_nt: TGTGCCAGCAGCTTGGGAGGGTCTGAAATAAGATATCAGCCCCAGCATTTT; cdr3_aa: CASSLGGSEIRYQPQHF
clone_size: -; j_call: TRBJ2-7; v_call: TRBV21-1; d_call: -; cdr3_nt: TGTGCCAGCAGCAAAGAGGGGCGGGAGGGCTCCTACGAGCAGTACTTC; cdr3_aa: CASSKEGREGSYEQYF
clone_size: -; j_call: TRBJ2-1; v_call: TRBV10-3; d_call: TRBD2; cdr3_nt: TGTGCCATCAGTGAAGCCCGGAGCGGGATATCCTACAATGAGCAGTTCTTC; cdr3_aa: CAISEARSGISYNEQFF